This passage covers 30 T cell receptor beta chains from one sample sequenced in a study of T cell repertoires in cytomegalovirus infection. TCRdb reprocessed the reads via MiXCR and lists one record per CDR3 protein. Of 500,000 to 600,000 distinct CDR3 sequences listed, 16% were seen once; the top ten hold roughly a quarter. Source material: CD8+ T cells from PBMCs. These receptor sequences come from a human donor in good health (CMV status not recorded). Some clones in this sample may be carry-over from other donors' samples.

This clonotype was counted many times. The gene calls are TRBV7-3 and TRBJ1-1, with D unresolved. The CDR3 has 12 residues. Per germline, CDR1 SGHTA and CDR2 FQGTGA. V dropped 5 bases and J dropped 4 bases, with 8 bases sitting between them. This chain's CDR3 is CASSTDGTEAFF. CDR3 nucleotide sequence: TGTGCCAGCAGCACGGACGGCACTGAAGCTTTCTTT.

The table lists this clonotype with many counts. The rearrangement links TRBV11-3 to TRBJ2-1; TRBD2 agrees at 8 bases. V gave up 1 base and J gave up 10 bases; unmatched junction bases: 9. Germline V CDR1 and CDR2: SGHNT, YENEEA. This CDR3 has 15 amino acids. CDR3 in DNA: TGTGCCAGCAGCTTAGCTGGGACTAGGGAACGGGAGCAGTTCTTC. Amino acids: CASSLAGTREREQFF.

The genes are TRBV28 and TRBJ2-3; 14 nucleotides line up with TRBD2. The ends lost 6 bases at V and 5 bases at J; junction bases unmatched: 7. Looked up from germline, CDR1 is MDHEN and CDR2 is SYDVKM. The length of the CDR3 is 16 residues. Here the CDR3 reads CASSPTGTSGRDTQYF. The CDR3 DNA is TGTGCCAGCAGCCCCACCGGGACTAGCGGGAGAGATACGCAGTATTTT. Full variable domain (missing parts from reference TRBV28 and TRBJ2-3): DVKVTQSSRYLVKRTGEKVFLECVQDMDHENMFWYRQDPGLGLRLIYFSYDVKMKEKGDIPEGYSVSREKKERFSLILESASTNQTSMYLCASSPTGTSGRDTQYFGPGTRLTVL.

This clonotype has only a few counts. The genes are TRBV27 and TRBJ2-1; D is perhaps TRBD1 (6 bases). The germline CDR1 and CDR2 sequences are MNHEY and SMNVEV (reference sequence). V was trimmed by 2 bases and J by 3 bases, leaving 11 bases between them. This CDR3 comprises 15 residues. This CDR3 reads CASSLQGQIYNEQFF. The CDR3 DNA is TGTGCCAGCAGTTTACAAGGACAGATCTACAATGAGCAGTTCTTC.

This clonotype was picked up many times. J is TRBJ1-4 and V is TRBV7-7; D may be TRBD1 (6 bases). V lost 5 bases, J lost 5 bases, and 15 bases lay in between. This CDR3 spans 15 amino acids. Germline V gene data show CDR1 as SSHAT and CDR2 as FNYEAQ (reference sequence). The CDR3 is CASSTTDSPNEKLFF. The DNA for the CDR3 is TGTGCCAGCAGCACAACGGACAGCCCCAATGAAAAACTGTTTTTT. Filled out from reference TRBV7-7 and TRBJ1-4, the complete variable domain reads GAGVSQSPRYKVTKRGQDVTLRCDPISSHATLYWYQQALGQGPEFLTYFNYEAQPDKSGLPSDRFSAERPEGSISTLTIQRTEQRDSAMYRCASSTTDSPNEKLFFGSGTQLSVL.

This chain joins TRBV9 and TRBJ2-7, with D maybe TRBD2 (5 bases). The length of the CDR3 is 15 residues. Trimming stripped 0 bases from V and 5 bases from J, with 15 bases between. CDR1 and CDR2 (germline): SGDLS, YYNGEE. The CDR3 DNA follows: TGTGCCAGCAGCGTAGGAGGGAAGGGATCGAACGAGCAGTACTTC. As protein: CASSVGGKGSNEQYF.

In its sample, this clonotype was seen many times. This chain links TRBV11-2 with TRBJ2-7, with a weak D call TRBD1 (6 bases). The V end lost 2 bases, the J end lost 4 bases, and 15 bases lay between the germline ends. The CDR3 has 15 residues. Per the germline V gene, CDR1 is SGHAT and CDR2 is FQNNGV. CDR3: CASSLTLQGYYEQYF. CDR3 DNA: TGTGCCAGCAGCTTAACCTTACAGGGTTATTACGAGCAGTACTTC.

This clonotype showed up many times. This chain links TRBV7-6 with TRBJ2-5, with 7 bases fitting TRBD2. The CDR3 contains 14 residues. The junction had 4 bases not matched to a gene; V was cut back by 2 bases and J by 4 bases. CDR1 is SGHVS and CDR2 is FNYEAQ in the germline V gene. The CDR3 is CASSLKGRGETQYF. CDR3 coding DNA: TGTGCCAGCAGCTTAAAGGGGAGGGGAGAGACCCAGTACTTC.

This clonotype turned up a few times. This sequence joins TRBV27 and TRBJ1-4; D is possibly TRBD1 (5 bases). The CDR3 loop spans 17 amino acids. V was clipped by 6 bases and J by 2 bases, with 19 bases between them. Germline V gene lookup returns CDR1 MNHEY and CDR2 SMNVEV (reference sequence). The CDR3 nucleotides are TGTGCCAGCAGATTACGGGGGGTGTTTGCGACTAATGAAAAACTGTTTTTT. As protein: CASRLRGVFATNEKLFF. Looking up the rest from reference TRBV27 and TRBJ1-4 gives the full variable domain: EAQVTQNPRYLITVTGKKLTVTCSQNMNHEYMSWYRQDPGLGLRQIYYSMNVEVTDKGDVPEGYKVSRKEKRNFPLILESPSPNQTSLYFCASRLRGVFATNEKLFFGSGTQLSVL.

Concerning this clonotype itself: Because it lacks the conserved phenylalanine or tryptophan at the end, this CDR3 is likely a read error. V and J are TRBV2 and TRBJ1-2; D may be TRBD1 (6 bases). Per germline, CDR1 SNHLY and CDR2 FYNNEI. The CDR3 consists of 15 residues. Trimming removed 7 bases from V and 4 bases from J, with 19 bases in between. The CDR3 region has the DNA TGTGCCAGCAAGAACCCTTGGGGGGGCGGCTATGGCTACACCTTA. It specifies CASKNPWGGGYGYTL.

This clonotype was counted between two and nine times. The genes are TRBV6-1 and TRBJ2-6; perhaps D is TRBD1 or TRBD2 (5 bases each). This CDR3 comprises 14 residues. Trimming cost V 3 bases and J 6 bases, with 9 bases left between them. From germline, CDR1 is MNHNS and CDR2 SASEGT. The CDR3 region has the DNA TGTGCCAGCAGTGAGTGGGGGAAGGCCAACGTCCTGACTTTC. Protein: CASSEWGKANVLTF.

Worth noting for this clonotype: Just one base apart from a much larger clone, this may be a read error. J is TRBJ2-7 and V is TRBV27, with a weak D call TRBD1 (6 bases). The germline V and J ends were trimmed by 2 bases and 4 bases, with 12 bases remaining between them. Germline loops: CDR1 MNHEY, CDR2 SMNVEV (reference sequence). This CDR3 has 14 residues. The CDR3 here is CASSLTRGLYEQYF. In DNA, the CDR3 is TGTGCCAGCAGTTTAACCAGGGGATTATACGAGCAGTACTTC.

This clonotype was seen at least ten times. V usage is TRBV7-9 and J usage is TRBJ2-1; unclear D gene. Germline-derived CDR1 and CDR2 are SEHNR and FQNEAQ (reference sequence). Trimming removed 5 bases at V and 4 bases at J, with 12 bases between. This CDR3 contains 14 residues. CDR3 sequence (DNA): TGTGCCAGCAGCCTCAAGGTCGGGTACAATGAGCAGTTCTTC. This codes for CASSLKVGYNEQFF.

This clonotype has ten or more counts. For the CDR3, the DNA is TGTGCCAGCAGCTTAGCTATGGCTTACAATGAGCAGTTCTTC. Encoded protein: CASSLAMAYNEQFF. The rearrangement uses TRBV7-9 and TRBJ2-1; D is unresolved. The V and J ends lost 0 bases and 4 bases respectively, with 7 bases between them. Germline lookup yields CDR1 SEHNR and CDR2 FQNEAQ (reference sequence). This CDR3 contains 14 residues.

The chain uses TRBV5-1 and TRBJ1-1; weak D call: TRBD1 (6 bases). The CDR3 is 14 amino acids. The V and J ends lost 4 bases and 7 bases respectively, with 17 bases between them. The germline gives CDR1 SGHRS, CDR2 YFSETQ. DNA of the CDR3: TGCGCCAGCAGCGGGGGCGGACGGAGCCGTGAAGCTTTCTTT. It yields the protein CASSGGGRSREAFF.

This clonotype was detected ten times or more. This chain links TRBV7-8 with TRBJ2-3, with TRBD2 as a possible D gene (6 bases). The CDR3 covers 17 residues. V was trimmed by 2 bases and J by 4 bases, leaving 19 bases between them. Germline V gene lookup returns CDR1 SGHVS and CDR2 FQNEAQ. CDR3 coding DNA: TGTGCCAGCAGCTTAAAACCCGACGGCTGGAGGGCAGATACGCAGTATTTT. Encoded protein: CASSLKPDGWRADTQYF.

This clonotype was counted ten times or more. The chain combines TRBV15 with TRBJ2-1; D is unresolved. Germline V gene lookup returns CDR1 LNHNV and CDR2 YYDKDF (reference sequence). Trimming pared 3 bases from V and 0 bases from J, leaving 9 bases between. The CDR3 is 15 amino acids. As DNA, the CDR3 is TGTGCCACCAGCAGCTCCTTAAACTCCTACAATGAGCAGTTCTTC. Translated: CATSSSLNSYNEQFF.

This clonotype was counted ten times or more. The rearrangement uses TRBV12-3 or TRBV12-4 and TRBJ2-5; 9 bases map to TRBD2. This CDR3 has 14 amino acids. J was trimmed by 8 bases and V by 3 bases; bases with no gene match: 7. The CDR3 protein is CASSFAAGGVTQYF. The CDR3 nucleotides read TGTGCCAGCAGTTTCGCCGCGGGGGGGGTTACCCAGTACTTC.

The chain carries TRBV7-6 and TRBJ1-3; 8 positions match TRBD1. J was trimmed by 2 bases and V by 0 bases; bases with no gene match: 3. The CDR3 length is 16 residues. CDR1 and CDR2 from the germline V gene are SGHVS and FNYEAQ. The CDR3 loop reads CASSLATTGAGNTIYF. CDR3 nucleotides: TGTGCCAGCAGCTTAGCGACGACAGGGGCTGGAAACACCATATATTTT.

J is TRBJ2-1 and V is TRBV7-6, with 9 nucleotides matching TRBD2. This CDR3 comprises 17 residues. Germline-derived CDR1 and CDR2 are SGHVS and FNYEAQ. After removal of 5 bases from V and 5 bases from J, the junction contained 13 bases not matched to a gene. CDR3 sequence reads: CASSPVGLAGNNNEQFF. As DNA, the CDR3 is TGTGCCAGCAGCCCGGTGGGTCTAGCGGGGAACAACAATGAGCAGTTCTTC. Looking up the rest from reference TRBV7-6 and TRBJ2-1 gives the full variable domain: GAGVSQSPRYKVTKRGQDVALRCDPISGHVSLYWYRQALGQGPEFLTYFNYEAQQDKSGLPNDRFSAERPEGSISTLTIQRTEQRDSAMYRCASSPVGLAGNNNEQFFGPGTRLTVL.

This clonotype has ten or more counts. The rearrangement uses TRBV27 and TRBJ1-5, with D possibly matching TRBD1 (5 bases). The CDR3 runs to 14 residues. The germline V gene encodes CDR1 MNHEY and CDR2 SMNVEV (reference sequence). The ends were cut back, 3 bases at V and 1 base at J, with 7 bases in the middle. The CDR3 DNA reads TGTGCCAGCAGTTTGGGACGGAGCAATCAGCCCCAGCATTTT. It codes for CASSLGRSNQPQHF.

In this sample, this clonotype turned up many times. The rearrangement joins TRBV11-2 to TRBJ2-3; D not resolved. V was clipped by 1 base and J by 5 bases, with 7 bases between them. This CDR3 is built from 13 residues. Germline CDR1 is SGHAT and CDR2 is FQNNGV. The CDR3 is CASSLVLGDTQYF. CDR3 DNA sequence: TGTGCCAGCAGCTTAGTTCTGGGAGATACGCAGTATTTT.

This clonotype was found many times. The CDR3 DNA follows: TGTGCCAGCACCTCTAGCGGGACCGGGGAGCTGTTTTTT. This codes for CASTSSGTGELFF. This chain links TRBV12-3 or TRBV12-4 with TRBJ2-2; 8 bases are a match to TRBD2. The CDR3 runs 13 residues. V was clipped by 7 bases and J by 5 bases; unmatched bases: 3.

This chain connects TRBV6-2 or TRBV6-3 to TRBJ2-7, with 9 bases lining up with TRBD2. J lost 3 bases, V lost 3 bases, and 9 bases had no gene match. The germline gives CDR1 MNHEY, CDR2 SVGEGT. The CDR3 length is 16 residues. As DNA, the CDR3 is TGTGCCAGCAGTTATGGTCTGAGGACTAGCGTCTACGAGCAGTACTTC. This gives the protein CASSYGLRTSVYEQYF.

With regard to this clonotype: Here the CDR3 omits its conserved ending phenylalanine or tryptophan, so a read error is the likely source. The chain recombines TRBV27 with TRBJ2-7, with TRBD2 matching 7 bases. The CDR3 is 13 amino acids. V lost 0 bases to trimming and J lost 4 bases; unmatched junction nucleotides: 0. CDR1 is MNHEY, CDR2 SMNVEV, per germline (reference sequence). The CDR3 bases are TGTGCCAGCAGTTTATCCGGGAGGTACGAGCAGTACTTA. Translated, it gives CASSLSGRYEQYL.

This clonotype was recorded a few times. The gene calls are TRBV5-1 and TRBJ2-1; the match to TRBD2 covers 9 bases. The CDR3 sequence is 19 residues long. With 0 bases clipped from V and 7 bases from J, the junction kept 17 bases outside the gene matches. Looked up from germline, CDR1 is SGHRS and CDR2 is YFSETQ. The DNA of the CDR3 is TGCGCCAGCAGCTTGGACTTTTCTGTAGCGGGAGTGGGTCAGAATGAGCAGTTCTTC. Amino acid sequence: CASSLDFSVAGVGQNEQFF.

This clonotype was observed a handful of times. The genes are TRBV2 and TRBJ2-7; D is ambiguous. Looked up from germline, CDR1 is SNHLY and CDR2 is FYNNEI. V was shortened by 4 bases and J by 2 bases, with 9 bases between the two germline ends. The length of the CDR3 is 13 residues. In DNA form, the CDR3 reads TGTGCCAGCAGTGGCGCAGGTCCCTACGAGCAGTACTTC. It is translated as CASSGAGPYEQYF.

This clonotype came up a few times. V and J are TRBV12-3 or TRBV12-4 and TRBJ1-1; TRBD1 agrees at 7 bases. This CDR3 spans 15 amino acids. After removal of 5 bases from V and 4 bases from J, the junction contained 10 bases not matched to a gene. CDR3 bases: TGTGCCAGCAGTCCCGTGGACAGGAAAGGCACTGAAGCTTTCTTT. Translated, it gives CASSPVDRKGTEAFF.

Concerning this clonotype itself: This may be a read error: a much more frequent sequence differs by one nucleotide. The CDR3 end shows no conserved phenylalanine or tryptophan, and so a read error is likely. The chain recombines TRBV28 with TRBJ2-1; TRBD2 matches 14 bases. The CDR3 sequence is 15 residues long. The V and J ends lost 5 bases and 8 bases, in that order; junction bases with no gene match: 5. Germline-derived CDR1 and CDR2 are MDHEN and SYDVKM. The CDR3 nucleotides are TGTGCCAGCAGTCCCGGGACTAGCGGGAGAGATGAGCAGTTCTTA. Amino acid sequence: CASSPGTSGRDEQFL.

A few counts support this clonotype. The CDR3 bases are TGTGCCAGCAGCTTGGGATCCGGGATCCAATCTCTGGGGGCCAACGTCCTGACTTTC. Amino acids: CASSLGSGIQSLGANVLTF. This sequence joins TRBV5-5 and TRBJ2-6; D perhaps matches TRBD2 (5 bases). This CDR3 spans 19 amino acids. The V gene's germline CDR1 is SGHKS and CDR2 YYEKEE (reference sequence). The V and J ends lost 0 bases and 4 bases respectively, with 20 bases between them.